The table lists the clone carrying this T cell receptor beta chain with a count of one. Per the study methods: Reference gene primer amplification gave nucleated cell count estimates. Sequenced by immunoSEQ multiplex PCR; TCRdb stores in-frame clones only, minus some. The V and J calls and the clone size are those of that table, but D and trimming were determined from the DNA. This sample yields a few hundred thousand clones, of which approximately 90% are seen a single time; 8% to 10% belongs to the top ten. This sample was taken from a study of blood T cell repertoires in COVID-19. Study-level background: The study drew acute and convalescent COVID-19 samples from the United States, Italy and Spain. T cells, B-cell-depleted T cells, or PBMCs provided the cDNA or gDNA that served as material.

In Cohort 3, a recovered donor had either two negative PCRs, clearance, or symptom resolution. The CDR3 spans 15 residues. The germline V gene has CDR1 KGHDR and CDR2 SFDVKD. J lost 8 bases, V lost 0 bases, and 7 bases had no gene match. This receptor was identified in a man aged 40-55 years who had recovered from COVID-19. J is TRBJ2-7 and V is TRBV24-1; 9 positions match TRBD1. Material for sequencing was PBMCs or T cells enriched from blood (not recorded which). The CDR3 region has the DNA TGTGCCACCAGTGATTTGCGAATACAGGGGGCAAAGCAGTACTTC. This gives the protein CATSDLRIQGAKQYF.